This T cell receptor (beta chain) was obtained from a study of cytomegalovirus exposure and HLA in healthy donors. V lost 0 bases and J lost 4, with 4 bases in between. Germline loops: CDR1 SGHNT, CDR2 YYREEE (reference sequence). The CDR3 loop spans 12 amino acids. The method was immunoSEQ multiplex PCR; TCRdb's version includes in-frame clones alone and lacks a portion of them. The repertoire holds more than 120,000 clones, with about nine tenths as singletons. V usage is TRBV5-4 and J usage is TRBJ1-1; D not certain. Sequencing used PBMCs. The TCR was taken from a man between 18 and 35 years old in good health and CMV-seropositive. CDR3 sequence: CASSLDGTEAFF. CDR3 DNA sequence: TGTGCCAGCAGCTTGGACGGCACTGAAGCTTTCTTT.